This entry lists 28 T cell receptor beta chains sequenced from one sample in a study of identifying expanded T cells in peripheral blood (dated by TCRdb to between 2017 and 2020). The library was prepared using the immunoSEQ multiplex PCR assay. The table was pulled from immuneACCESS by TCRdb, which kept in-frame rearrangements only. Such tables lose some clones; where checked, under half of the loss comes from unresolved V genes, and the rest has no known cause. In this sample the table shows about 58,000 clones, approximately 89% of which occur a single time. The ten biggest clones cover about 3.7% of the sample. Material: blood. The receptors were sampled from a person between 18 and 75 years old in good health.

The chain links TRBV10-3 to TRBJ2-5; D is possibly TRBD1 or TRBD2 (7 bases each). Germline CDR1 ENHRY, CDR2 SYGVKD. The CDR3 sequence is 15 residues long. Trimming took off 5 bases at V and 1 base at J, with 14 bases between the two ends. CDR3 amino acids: CAISRQGGLQETQYF. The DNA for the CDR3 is TGTGCCATCAGTAGACAGGGAGGGCTCCAAGAGACCCAGTACTTC.

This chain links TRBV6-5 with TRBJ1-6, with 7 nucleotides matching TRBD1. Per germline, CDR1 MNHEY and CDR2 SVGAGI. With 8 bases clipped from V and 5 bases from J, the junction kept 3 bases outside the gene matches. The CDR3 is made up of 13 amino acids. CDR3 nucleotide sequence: TGTGCCAGCTCTGGGACAGATAATTCACCCCTCCACTTT. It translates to CASSGTDNSPLHF.

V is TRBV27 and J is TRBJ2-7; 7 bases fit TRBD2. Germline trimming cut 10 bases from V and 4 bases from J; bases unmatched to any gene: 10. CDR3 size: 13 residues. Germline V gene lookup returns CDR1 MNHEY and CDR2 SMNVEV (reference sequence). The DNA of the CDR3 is TGTGCCACCCGGCCTAGCGGCAAATACGAGCAGTACTTC. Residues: CATRPSGKYEQYF.

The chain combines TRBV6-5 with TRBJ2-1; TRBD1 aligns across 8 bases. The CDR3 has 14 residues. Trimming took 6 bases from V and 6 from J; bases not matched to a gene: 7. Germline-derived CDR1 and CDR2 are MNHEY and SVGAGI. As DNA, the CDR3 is TGTGCCAGCAGGAGGACAGGGACGGTCAATGAGCAGTTCTTC. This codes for CASRRTGTVNEQFF.

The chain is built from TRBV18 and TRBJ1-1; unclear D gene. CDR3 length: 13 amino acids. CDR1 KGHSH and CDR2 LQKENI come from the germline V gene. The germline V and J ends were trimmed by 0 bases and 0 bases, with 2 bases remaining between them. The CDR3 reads CASSPPVNTEAFF. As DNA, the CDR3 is TGTGCCAGCTCACCACCGGTGAACACTGAAGCTTTCTTT. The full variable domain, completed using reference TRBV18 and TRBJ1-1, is NAGVMQNPRHLVRRRGQEARLRCSPMKGHSHVYWYRQLPEEGLKFMVYLQKENIIDESGMPKERFSAEFPKEGPSILRIQQVVRGDSAAYFCASSPPVNTEAFFGQGTRLTVV.

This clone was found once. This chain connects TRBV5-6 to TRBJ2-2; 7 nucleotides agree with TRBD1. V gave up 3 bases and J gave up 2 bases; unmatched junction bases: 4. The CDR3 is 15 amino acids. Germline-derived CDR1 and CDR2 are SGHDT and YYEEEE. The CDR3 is CASSSGQPNTGELFF. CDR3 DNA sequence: TGTGCCAGCAGCTCGGGACAGCCTAACACCGGGGAGCTGTTTTTT. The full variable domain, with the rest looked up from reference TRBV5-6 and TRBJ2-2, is DAGVTQSPTHLIKTRGQQVTLRCSPKSGHDTVSWYQQALGQGPQFIFQYYEEEERQRGNFPDRFSGHQFPNYSSELNVNALLLGDSALYLCASSSGQPNTGELFFGEGSRLTVL.

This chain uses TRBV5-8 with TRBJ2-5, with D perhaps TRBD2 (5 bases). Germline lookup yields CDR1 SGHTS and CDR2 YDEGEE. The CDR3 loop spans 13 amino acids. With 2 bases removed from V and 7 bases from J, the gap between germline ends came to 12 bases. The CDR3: CASSFSTAGTQYF. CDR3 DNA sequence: TGTGCCAGCAGCTTTTCGACGGCGGGGACCCAGTACTTC.

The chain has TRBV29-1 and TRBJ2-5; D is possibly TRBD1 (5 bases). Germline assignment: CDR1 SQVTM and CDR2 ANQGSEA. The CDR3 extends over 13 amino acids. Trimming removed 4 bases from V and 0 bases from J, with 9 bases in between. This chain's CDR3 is CSVGAGYQETQYF. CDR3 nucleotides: TGCAGCGTTGGCGCAGGGTACCAAGAGACCCAGTACTTC.

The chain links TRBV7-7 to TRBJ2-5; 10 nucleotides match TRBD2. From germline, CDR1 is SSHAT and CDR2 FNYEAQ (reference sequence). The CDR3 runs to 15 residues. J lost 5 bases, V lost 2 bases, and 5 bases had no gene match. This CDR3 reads CASSLLAGETETQYF. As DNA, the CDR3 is TGTGCCAGCAGCTTACTAGCGGGAGAGACGGAGACCCAGTACTTC.

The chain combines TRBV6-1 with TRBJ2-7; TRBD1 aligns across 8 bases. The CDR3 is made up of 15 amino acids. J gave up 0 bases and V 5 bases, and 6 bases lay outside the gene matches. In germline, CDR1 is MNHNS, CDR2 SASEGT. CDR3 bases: TGTGCCAGCAGTACACAGGGGGAAATCTCCTACGAGCAGTACTTC. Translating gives CASSTQGEISYEQYF.

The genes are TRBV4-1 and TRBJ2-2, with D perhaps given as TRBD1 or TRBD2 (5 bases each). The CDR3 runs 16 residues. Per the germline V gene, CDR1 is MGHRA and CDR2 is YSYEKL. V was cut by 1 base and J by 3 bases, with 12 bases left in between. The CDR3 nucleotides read TGCGCCAGCAGCCAAGGGGCAGGGCGGGACACCGGGGAGCTGTTTTTT. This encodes CASSQGAGRDTGELFF.

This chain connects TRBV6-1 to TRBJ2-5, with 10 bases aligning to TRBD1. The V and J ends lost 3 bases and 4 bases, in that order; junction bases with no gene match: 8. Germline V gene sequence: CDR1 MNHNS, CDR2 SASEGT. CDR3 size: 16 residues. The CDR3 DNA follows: TGTGCCAGCAGTGATTCCGGGACAGGGGACGGAGAGACCCAGTACTTC. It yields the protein CASSDSGTGDGETQYF.

Here the CDR3 reads CAMQGYNEQFF. In DNA, the CDR3 is TGTGCCATGCAGGGGTACAATGAGCAGTTCTTC. This chain uses TRBV10-3 with TRBJ2-1; a weak D match, TRBD1 (6 bases). The CDR3 extends over 11 amino acids. V lost 9 bases and J lost 4, with 7 bases in between. Germline CDR1 ENHRY, CDR2 SYGVKD.

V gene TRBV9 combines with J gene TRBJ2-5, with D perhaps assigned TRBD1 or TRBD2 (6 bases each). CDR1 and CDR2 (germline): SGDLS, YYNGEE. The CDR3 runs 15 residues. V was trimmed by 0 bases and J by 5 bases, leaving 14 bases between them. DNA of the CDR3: TGTGCCAGCAGCGTAGGACAGGAGGGTTGGGAGACCCAGTACTTC. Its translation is CASSVGQEGWETQYF.

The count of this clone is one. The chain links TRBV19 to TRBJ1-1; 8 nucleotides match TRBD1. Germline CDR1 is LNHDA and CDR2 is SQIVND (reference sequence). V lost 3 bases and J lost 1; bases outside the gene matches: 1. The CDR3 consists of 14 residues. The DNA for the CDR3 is TGTGCCAGTAGTATGACAGGGGCGAACACTGAAGCTTTCTTT. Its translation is CASSMTGANTEAFF. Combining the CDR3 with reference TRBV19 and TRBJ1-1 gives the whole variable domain DGGITQSPKYLFRKEGQNVTLSCEQNLNHDAMYWYRQDPGQGLRLIYYSQIVNDFQKGDIAEGYSVSREKKESFPLTVTSAQKNPTAFYLCASSMTGANTEAFFGQGTRLTVV.

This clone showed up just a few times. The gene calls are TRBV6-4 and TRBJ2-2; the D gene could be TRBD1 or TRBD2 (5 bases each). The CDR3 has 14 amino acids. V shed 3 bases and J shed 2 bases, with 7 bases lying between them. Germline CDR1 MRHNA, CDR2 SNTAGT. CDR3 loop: CASSEGDNTGELFF. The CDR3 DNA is TGTGCCAGCAGTGAGGGGGACAACACCGGGGAGCTGTTTTTT.

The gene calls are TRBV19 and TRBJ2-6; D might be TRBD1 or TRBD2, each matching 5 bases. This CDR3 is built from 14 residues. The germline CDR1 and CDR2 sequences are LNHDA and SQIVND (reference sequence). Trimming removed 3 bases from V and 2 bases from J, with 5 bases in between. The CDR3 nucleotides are TGTGCCAGTAGTATGGGGGCTGGGGCCAACGTCCTGACTTTC. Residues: CASSMGAGANVLTF.

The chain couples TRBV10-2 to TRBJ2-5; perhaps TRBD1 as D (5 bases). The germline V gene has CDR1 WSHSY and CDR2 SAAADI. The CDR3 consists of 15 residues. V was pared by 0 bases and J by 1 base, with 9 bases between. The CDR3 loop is CASSESPGIQETQYF. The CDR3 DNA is TGCGCCAGCAGTGAGTCCCCAGGGATCCAAGAGACCCAGTACTTC.

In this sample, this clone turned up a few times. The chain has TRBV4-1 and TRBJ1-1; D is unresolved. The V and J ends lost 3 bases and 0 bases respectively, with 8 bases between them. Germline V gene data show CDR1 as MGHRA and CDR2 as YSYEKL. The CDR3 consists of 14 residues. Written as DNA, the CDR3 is TGCGCCAGCAGCCAGCACCTCTTGAACACTGAAGCTTTCTTT. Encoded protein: CASSQHLLNTEAFF.

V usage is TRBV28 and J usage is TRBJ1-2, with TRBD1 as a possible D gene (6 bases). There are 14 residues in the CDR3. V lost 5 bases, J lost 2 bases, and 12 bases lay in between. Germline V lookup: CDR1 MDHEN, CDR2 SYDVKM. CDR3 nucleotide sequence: TGTGCCAGCAGTCCGAATGGACAGAACTATGGCTACACCTTC. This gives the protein CASSPNGQNYGYTF.

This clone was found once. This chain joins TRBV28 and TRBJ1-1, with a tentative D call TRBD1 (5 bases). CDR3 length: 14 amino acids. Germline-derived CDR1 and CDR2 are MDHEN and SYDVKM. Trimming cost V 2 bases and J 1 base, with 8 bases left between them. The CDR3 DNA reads TGTGCCAGCAGTTTAAGTGGGGCGAACACTGAAGCTTTCTTT. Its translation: CASSLSGANTEAFF.

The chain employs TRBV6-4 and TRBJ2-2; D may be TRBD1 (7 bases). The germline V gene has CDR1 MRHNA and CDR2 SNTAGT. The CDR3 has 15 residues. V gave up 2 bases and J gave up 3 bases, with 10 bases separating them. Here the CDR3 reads CASSDGRGDTGELFF. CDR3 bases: TGTGCCAGCAGTGACGGCAGGGGGGACACCGGGGAGCTGTTTTTT.

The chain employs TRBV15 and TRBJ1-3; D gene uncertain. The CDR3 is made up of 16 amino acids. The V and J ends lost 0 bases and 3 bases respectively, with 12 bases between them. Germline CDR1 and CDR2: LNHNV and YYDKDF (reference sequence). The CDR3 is CATSRDYPSGGNTIYF. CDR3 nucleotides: TGTGCCACCAGCAGAGATTACCCGTCGGGTGGAAACACCATATATTTT.

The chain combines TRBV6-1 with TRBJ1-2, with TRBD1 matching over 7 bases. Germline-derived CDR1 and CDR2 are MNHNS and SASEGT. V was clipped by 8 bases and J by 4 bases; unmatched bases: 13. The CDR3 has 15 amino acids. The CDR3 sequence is CASLKNRQGSYGYTF. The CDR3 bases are TGTGCCAGCTTAAAAAACCGACAGGGTAGCTATGGCTACACCTTC.

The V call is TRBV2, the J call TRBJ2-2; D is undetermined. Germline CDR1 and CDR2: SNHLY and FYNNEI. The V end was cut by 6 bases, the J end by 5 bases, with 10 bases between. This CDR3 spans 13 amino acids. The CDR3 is CASRNLVTGELFF. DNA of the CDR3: TGTGCCAGCAGGAATCTAGTGACCGGGGAGCTGTTTTTT. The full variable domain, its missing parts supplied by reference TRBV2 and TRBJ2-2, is EPEVTQTPSHQVTQMGQEVILRCVPISNHLYFYWYRQILGQKVEFLVSFYNNEISEKSEIFDDQFSVERPDGSNFTLKIRSTKLEDSAMYFCASRNLVTGELFFGEGSRLTVL.

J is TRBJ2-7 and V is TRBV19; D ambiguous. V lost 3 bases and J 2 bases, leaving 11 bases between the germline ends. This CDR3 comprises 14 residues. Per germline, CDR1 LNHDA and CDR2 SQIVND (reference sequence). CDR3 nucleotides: TGTGCCAGTAGTATGCTCAACAGTCCCTACGAGCAGTACTTC. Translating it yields CASSMLNSPYEQYF.

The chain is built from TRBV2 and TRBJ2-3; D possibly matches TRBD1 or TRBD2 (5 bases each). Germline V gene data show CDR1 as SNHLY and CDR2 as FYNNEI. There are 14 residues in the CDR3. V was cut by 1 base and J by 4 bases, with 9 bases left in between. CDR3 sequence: CASSEGGTPDTQYF. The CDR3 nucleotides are TGTGCCAGCAGTGAAGGGGGGACGCCAGATACGCAGTATTTT.

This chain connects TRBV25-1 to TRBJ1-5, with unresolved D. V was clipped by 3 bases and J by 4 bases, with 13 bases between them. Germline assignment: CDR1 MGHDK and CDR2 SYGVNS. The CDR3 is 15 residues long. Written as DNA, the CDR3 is TGTGCCAGCAGTGATGGGAAAGGGTTTAATCAGCCCCAGCATTTT. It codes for CASSDGKGFNQPQHF.